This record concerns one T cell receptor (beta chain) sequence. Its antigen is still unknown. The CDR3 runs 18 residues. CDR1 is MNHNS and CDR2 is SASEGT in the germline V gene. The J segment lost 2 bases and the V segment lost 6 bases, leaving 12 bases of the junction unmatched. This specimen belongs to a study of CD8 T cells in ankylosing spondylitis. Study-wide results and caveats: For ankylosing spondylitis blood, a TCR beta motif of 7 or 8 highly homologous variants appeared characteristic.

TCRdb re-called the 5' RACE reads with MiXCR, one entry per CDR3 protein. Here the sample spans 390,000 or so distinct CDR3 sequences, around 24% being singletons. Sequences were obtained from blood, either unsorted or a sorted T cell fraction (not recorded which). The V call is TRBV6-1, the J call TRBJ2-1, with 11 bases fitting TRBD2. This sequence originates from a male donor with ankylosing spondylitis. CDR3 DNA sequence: TGTGCCAGCAGAACAACTACAGGACTAGCGGGTACCTACAATGAGCAGTTCTTC. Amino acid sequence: CASRTTTGLAGTYNEQFF.